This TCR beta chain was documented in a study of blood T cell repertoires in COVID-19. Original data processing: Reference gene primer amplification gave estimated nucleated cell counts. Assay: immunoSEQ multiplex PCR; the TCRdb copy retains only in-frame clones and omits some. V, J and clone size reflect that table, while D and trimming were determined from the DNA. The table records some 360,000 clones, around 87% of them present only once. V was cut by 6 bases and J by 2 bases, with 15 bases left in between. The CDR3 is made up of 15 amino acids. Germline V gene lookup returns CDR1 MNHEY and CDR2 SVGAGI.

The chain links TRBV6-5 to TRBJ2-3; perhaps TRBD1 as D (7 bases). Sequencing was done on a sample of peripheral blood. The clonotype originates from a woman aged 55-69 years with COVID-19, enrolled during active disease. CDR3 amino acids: CASSRQGLLTDTQYF. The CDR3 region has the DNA TGTGCCAGCAGCCGACAGGGACTTCTCACAGATACGCAGTATTTT.